The 11 T cell receptor beta chains listed next were all sequenced from one sample in a study of vaccination and CD4 T cells after COVID-19. The Oncomine TCR Beta short-read assay sequenced DNA from cultured CD4+ T cells. TCRdb passed the PCR reads through MiXCR, listing each CDR3 protein once. Here the sample spans more than 13,000 distinct CDR3 sequences, about 74% being singletons. Indicated treatment: approximately nine-day PBMC culture with coronavirus spike peptide pools or control peptides (ViraFEST assay). Antigens for these TCRs are unknown. The material sequenced was CD4+ T cells from blood, cultured in vitro. These receptors originate from a human donor who had recovered from COVID-19.

The rearrangement joins TRBV6-2 or TRBV6-3 to TRBJ2-5; 11 bases are a match to TRBD2. With V trimmed by 9 bases and J by 3 bases, 3 bases remained unmatched. The CDR3 loop spans 13 amino acids. Looked up from germline, CDR1 is MNHEY and CDR2 is SVGEGT. The CDR3 DNA is TGTGCCAGTGTACTAGCGGGGGAAGAGACCCAGTACTTC. This gives the protein CASVLAGEETQYF.

V usage is TRBV2 and J usage is TRBJ1-2, with a possible D match to TRBD1 (6 bases). Germline V gene sequence: CDR1 SNHLY, CDR2 FYNNEI. The CDR3 extends over 14 amino acids. V shed 6 bases and J shed 0 bases, with 11 bases lying between them. CDR3 amino acids: CASRRTETNYGYTF. CDR3 nucleotides: TGTGCCAGCAGGAGGACAGAAACTAACTATGGCTACACCTTC.

The chain has TRBV15 and TRBJ1-4; unclear D gene. Germline V gene sequence: CDR1 LNHNV, CDR2 YYDKDF (reference sequence). CDR3 length: 15 amino acids. V was shortened by 5 bases and J by 4 bases, with 14 bases between the two germline ends. In DNA, the CDR3 is TGTGCCACCAGCCATTACGTAGGCCTTAATGAAAAACTGTTTTTT. As protein: CATSHYVGLNEKLFF.

The chain carries TRBV6-4 and TRBJ2-3; D is unresolved. Germline CDR1 and CDR2: MRHNA and SNTAGT. With 6 bases removed from V and 1 base from J, the gap between germline ends came to 11 bases. The CDR3 is 14 amino acids. CDR3 in amino acids: CASSPSGGTDTQYF. The CDR3 nucleotides are TGTGCCAGCAGCCCCTCGGGCGGCACAGATACGCAGTATTTT.

Here the CDR3 DNA reads TGTGCCAGCAGCTTAGTAAGGACTAGCCCGAATGAGCAGTTCTTC. Its protein is CASSLVRTSPNEQFF. This chain links TRBV7-8 with TRBJ2-1, with TRBD2 matching over 8 bases. Trimming removed 1 base from V and 7 bases from J; junction bases left unmatched: 6. Germline CDR1 SGHVS, CDR2 FQNEAQ. The CDR3 runs 15 residues. The whole variable domain, remainder taken from reference TRBV7-8 and TRBJ2-1, is GAGVSQSPRYKVAKRGQDVALRCDPISGHVSLFWYQQALGQGPEFLTYFQNEAQLDKSGLPSDRFFAERPEGSVSTLKIQRTQQEDSAVYLCASSLVRTSPNEQFFGPGTRLTVL.

The gene calls are TRBV20-1 and TRBJ2-7; 9 bases fit TRBD2. This CDR3 has 13 residues. V lost 1 base and J lost 4; bases outside the gene matches: 2. The germline CDR1 and CDR2 sequences are DFQATT and SNEGSKA (reference sequence). Here the CDR3 reads CSARGTSDYEQYF. CDR3 sequence (DNA): TGCAGTGCTAGAGGGACTAGCGATTACGAGCAGTACTTC.

This sequence joins TRBV19 and TRBJ2-6; 7 bases map to TRBD1. CDR3 length: 19 amino acids. V trimming: 5 bases; J trimming: 0 bases; junction bases outside the gene matches: 13. Germline V gene lookup returns CDR1 LNHDA and CDR2 SQIVND (reference sequence). This CDR3 reads CASSHAPGQHHSGANVLTF. The CDR3 nucleotides are TGTGCCAGTAGTCACGCCCCGGGACAGCACCACTCTGGGGCCAACGTCCTGACTTTC. Full variable domain (rest looked up from reference TRBV19 and TRBJ2-6): DGGITQSPKYLFRKEGQNVTLSCEQNLNHDAMYWYRQDPGQGLRLIYYSQIVNDFQKGDIAEGYSVSREKKESFPLTVTSAQKNPTAFYLCASSHAPGQHHSGANVLTFGAGSRLTVL.

The J gene is TRBJ2-5, the V gene TRBV12-3 or TRBV12-4, with a weak D call TRBD1 (6 bases). The CDR3 contains 16 residues. V was shortened by 4 bases and J by 3 bases, with 18 bases between the two germline ends. The CDR3 reads CASSSGTLRGKETQYF. Here the CDR3 DNA reads TGTGCCAGCAGTTCCGGGACGCTCAGGGGCAAAGAGACCCAGTACTTC.

The genes are TRBV29-1 and TRBJ2-2; weak D call: TRBD2 (6 bases). There are 15 residues in the CDR3. Germline lookup yields CDR1 SQVTM and CDR2 ANQGSEA. The V gene lost 2 bases and the J gene lost 6 bases, with 16 bases spanning the gap. Here the CDR3 reads CSVEQGATGAGELFF. CDR3 nucleotide sequence: TGCAGCGTTGAACAAGGGGCGACGGGGGCCGGGGAGCTGTTTTTT.

The chain links TRBV6-1 to TRBJ1-6; TRBD1 matches 10 bases. The CDR3 has 12 residues. Trimming removed 11 bases from V and 9 bases from J; junction bases left unmatched: 4. Germline V gene data show CDR1 as MNHNS and CDR2 as SASEGT. CDR3 nucleotide sequence: TGTGCCTCCCGGGACAGGGGTTCACCCCTCCACTTT. Translated: CASRDRGSPLHF.

There are a few counts of this clonotype. The chain carries TRBV7-6 and TRBJ2-7; D is undetermined. The V gene lost 1 base and the J gene lost 1 base, with 8 bases spanning the gap. Germline CDR1 is SGHVS and CDR2 is FNYEAQ. The CDR3 length is 14 residues. Written as DNA, the CDR3 is TGTGCCAGCAGCTTAGAGTGGAGTTCCTACGAGCAGTACTTC. It specifies CASSLEWSSYEQYF.